A single sample is the source of the 19 T cell receptor beta chains below, sequenced in a study of OX40 agonist ivuxolimab in advanced cancers. Produced via immunoSEQ multiplex PCR; TCRdb's table is partial and in-frame only. This sample has about 66,000 clones, with about 80% found just once. The source was CD4+ or CD8+ T cells sorted from blood, collected in a trial of the OX40 agonist ivuxolimab. These receptors were taken from an adult with an advanced solid tumor such as melanoma, head and neck, liver or kidney cancer.

The V gene is TRBV6-1, the J gene TRBJ1-2, with 12 bases matching TRBD1. The CDR3 spans 15 residues. Germline V lookup: CDR1 MNHNS, CDR2 SASEGT. The trim removed 5 bases at V and 6 bases at J, leaving 7 bases unmatched. This CDR3 reads CASSFRDRGPHGYTF. CDR3 DNA: TGTGCCAGCAGTTTTCGGGACAGGGGGCCCCATGGCTACACCTTC.

This clone has a handful of counts. The chain employs TRBV6-1 and TRBJ2-5; either TRBD1 or TRBD2 may supply D (6 bases each). The CDR3 has 14 residues. Deletions cut 9 bases from V and 5 bases from J, with 19 bases between. The V gene's germline CDR1 is MNHNS and CDR2 SASEGT. The CDR3 reads CASTQTGGGETQYF. Here the CDR3 DNA reads TGTGCCAGTACTCAGACCGGGGGCGGCGAGACCCAGTACTTC.

The V call is TRBV25-1, the J call TRBJ2-7; D may be TRBD1 (5 bases). The CDR3 totals 14 residues. Germline V gene data show CDR1 as MGHDK and CDR2 as SYGVNS. Trimming shortened V by 2 bases and J by 5 bases, and 13 bases separated the two germline ends. The CDR3: CASSEPNRRNEQYF. The CDR3 DNA reads as TGTGCCAGCAGTGAACCCAACAGGCGTAACGAGCAGTACTTC.

CDR3 DNA sequence: TGTGCCAGCAGCATCATTCCGCGGGGGAGGGCCGGGGAGCTGTTTTTT. Amino acids: CASSIIPRGRAGELFF. The chain has TRBV7-8 and TRBJ2-2, with 7 nucleotides matching TRBD2. CDR1 and CDR2 (germline): SGHVS, FQNEAQ. The CDR3 has 16 amino acids. J lost 6 bases, V lost 5 bases, and 12 bases had no gene match.

V usage is TRBV5-4 and J usage is TRBJ1-2; maybe TRBD1 (5 bases). Germline V gene data show CDR1 as SGHNT and CDR2 as YYREEE (reference sequence). V gave up 6 bases and J gave up 2 bases, with 14 bases separating them. The CDR3 runs to 14 residues. The CDR3 spells CASTRGAENYGYTF. In DNA form, the CDR3 reads TGTGCCAGCACTCGTGGGGCAGAAAACTATGGCTACACCTTC.

The rearrangement links TRBV6-5 to TRBJ2-7; D is unresolved. The CDR3 length is 14 residues. V lost 2 bases and J 4 bases, leaving 12 bases between the germline ends. The V gene's germline CDR1 is MNHEY and CDR2 SVGAGI. This chain's CDR3 is CASSYLARTYEQYF. CDR3 nucleotides: TGTGCCAGCAGTTACCTCGCCAGAACATACGAGCAGTACTTC.

This clone is medium-sized. The chain joins TRBV7-3 to TRBJ1-2; 7 bases match TRBD1. The junction had 6 bases not matched to a gene; V was cut back by 3 bases and J by 8 bases. Germline-derived CDR1 and CDR2 are SGHTA and FQGTGA. This CDR3 has 13 residues. The CDR3 sequence is CASSLGQSVGYTF. CDR3 nucleotide sequence: TGTGCCAGCAGCTTGGGACAGTCGGTCGGCTACACCTTC. Complete variable domain (other parts from reference TRBV7-3 and TRBJ1-2): GAGVSQTPSNKVTEKGKYVELRCDPISGHTALYWYRQSLGQGPEFLIYFQGTGAADDSGLPNDRFFAVRPEGSVSTLKIQRTERGDSAVYLCASSLGQSVGYTFGSGTRLTVV.

The chain's CDR3 is CASTTRQNTGELFF. CDR3 bases: TGTGCCAGCACCACGAGACAGAACACCGGGGAGCTGTTTTTT. The chain carries TRBV6-1 and TRBJ2-2; no reliable D call. The CDR3 is made up of 14 amino acids. The V end lost 7 bases, the J end lost 1 base, and 10 bases lay between the germline ends. Germline CDR1 is MNHNS and CDR2 is SASEGT.

This chain links TRBV7-3 with TRBJ2-2, with D uncertain. CDR1 is SGHTA and CDR2 is FQGTGA in the germline V gene. V was trimmed by 5 bases and J by 1 base, leaving 23 bases between them. This CDR3 region has 19 residues. The CDR3 protein is CASSPKGRSWAGNTGELFF. The DNA of the CDR3 is TGTGCCAGCAGCCCTAAAGGGCGGAGTTGGGCAGGGAACACCGGGGAGCTGTTTTTT.

The chain is built from TRBV7-2 and TRBJ2-6; TRBD1 aligns across 7 bases. Germline V lookup: CDR1 SGHTA, CDR2 FQGNSA. The V segment lost 1 base and the J segment 2 bases; nucleotides outside the gene matches: 2. This CDR3 region has 16 residues. CDR3 sequence reads: CASSLGGTAGANVLTF. The CDR3 DNA reads TGTGCCAGCAGCTTAGGGGGGACAGCTGGGGCCAACGTCCTGACTTTC. Looking up the rest from reference TRBV7-2 and TRBJ2-6 gives the full variable domain: GAGVSQSPSNKVTEKGKDVELRCDPISGHTALYWYRQSLGQGLEFLIYFQGNSAPDKSGLPSDRFSAERTGGSVSTLTIQRTQQEDSAVYLCASSLGGTAGANVLTFGAGSRLTVL.

V is TRBV18 and J is TRBJ1-1, with 7 bases fitting TRBD1. The V segment lost 6 bases and the J segment 5 bases; nucleotides outside the gene matches: 18. The CDR3 has 17 amino acids. CDR1 is KGHSH, CDR2 LQKENI, per germline. The CDR3 DNA reads as TGTGCCAGCTCGACAATGAGCACAGGGGCGAGTGTGACTGAAGCTTTCTTT. This sequence encodes CASSTMSTGASVTEAFF. The complete variable domain, with remaining parts taken from reference TRBV18 and TRBJ1-1, reads NAGVMQNPRHLVRRRGQEARLRCSPMKGHSHVYWYRQLPEEGLKFMVYLQKENIIDESGMPKERFSAEFPKEGPSILRIQQVVRGDSAAYFCASSTMSTGASVTEAFFGQGTRLTVV.

The J gene is TRBJ2-5, the V gene TRBV5-1; no clear D. Trimming pared 4 bases from V and 4 bases from J, leaving 11 bases between. The CDR3 extends over 13 amino acids. From germline, CDR1 is SGHRS and CDR2 YFSETQ. This chain's CDR3 is CASSPLTIETQYF. Written as DNA, the CDR3 is TGCGCCAGCAGCCCTCTTACGATAGAGACCCAGTACTTC.

The V call is TRBV29-1, the J call TRBJ2-5; D possibly matches TRBD1 or TRBD2 (5 bases each). The CDR3 extends over 15 amino acids. In germline, CDR1 is SQVTM, CDR2 ANQGSEA. Trimming removed 0 bases at V and 5 bases at J, with 16 bases between. The CDR3 bases are TGCAGCGTTGAAGACGACGCAGGGAGAAGTGAGACCCAGTACTTC. Protein: CSVEDDAGRSETQYF.

J is TRBJ2-2 and V is TRBV5-4; weak D call: TRBD1 (6 bases). The CDR3 totals 15 residues. V lost 4 bases, J lost 0 bases, and 10 bases lay in between. Germline V lookup: CDR1 SGHNT, CDR2 YYREEE (reference sequence). This CDR3 reads CASSLGTPNTGELFF. CDR3 coding DNA: TGTGCCAGCAGCCTGGGGACACCGAACACCGGGGAGCTGTTTTTT.

This clone has just one count. The V gene is TRBV7-6, the J gene TRBJ2-7, with D possibly TRBD1 on 5 matching bases. CDR1 and CDR2 (germline): SGHVS, FNYEAQ. The V end was cut by 1 base, the J end by 0 bases, with 16 bases between. CDR3 size: 17 residues. CDR3 nucleotide sequence: TGTGCCAGCAGCTTAGGTATAGGGCAGGGCAGCTCCTACGAGCAGTACTTC. Translated: CASSLGIGQGSSYEQYF.

The chain has TRBV21-1 and TRBJ1-2. TRBV21-1 is described as a pseudogene. The CDR3 length is 18 residues. This CDR3 is CASSANGGRPSCVYGYTF. DNA of the CDR3: TGTGCCAGCAGCGCGAATGGGGGACGGCCGAGCTGTGTCTATGGCTACACCTTC.

This chain uses TRBV7-9 with TRBJ1-2; tentative D call: TRBD1 (6 bases). The V gene's germline CDR1 is SEHNR and CDR2 FQNEAQ (reference sequence). This CDR3 spans 16 amino acids. The V gene lost 0 bases and the J gene lost 3 bases, with 14 bases spanning the gap. The CDR3 bases are TGTGCCAGCAGCTTAGCGGGGAGAGACAGGCACTATGGCTACACCTTC. Its translation is CASSLAGRDRHYGYTF.

The chain links TRBV4-1 to TRBJ1-5; TRBD1 matches at 11 bases. Looked up from germline, CDR1 is MGHRA and CDR2 is YSYEKL. V was pared by 4 bases and J by 0 bases, with 11 bases of the junction left unmatched. This CDR3 is built from 19 residues. The CDR3 coding sequence is TGCGCCAGCAGCCCGACGCCGGGACAGGGGGGTTTTAGCAATCAGCCCCAGCATTTT. It translates to CASSPTPGQGGFSNQPQHF.

This clone was seen a handful of times. The chain joins TRBV7-2 to TRBJ2-7; D ambiguous. The CDR3 runs 14 residues. V shed 4 bases and J shed 0 bases, with 10 bases lying between them. Germline lookup yields CDR1 SGHTA and CDR2 FQGNSA. Here the CDR3 DNA reads TGTGCCAGCAGCTCCTGGACGGCCTCCTACGAGCAGTACTTC. Amino acids: CASSSWTASYEQYF.